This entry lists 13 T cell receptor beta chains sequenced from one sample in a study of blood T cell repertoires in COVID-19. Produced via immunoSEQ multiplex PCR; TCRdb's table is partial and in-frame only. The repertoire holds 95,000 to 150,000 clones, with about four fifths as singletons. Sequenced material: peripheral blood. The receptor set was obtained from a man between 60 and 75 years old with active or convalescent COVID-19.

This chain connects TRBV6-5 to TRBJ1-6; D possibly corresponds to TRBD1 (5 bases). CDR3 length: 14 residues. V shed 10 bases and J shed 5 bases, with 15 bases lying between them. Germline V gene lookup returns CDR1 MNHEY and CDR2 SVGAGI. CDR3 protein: CATLEGMDNSPLHF. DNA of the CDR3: TGTGCCACCCTGGAGGGGATGGATAATTCACCCCTCCACTTT.

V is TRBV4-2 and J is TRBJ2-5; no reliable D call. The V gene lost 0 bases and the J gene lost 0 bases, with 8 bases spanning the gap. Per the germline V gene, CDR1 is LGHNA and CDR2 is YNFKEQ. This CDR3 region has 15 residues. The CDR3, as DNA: TGTGCCAGCAGCCAAGATTGGGCCCACCAAGAGACCCAGTACTTC. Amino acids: CASSQDWAHQETQYF.

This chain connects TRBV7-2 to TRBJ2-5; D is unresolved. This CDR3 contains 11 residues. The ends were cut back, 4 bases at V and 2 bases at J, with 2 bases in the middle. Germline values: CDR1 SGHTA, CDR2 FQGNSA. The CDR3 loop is CASSSQETQYF. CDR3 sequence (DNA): TGTGCCAGCAGCTCTCAAGAGACCCAGTACTTC.

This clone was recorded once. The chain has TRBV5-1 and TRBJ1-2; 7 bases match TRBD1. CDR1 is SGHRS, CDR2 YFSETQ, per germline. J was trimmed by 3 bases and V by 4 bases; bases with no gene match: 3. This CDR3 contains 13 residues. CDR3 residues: CASSRRGYYGYTF. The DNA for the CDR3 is TGCGCCAGCAGCCGCAGGGGGTACTATGGCTACACCTTC.

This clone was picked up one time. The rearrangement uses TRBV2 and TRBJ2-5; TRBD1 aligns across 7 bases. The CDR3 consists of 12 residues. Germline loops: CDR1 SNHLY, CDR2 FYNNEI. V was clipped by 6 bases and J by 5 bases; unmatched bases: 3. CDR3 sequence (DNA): TGTGCCAGCAGGCCACAGGGGGAGACCCAGTACTTC. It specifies CASRPQGETQYF.

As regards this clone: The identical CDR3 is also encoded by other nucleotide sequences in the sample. CDR3 protein: CASSPNKNTEAFF. For the CDR3, the DNA is TGTGCCAGCTCACCTAATAAGAACACTGAAGCTTTCTTT. The V and J genes are TRBV18 and TRBJ1-1, with D hard to call. Germline lookup yields CDR1 KGHSH and CDR2 LQKENI. Deletions cut 3 bases from V and 1 base from J, with 6 bases between. The CDR3 loop spans 13 amino acids. The full variable domain, completed using reference TRBV18 and TRBJ1-1, is NAGVMQNPRHLVRRRGQEARLRCSPMKGHSHVYWYRQLPEEGLKFMVYLQKENIIDESGMPKERFSAEFPKEGPSILRIQQVVRGDSAAYFCASSPNKNTEAFFGQGTRLTVV.

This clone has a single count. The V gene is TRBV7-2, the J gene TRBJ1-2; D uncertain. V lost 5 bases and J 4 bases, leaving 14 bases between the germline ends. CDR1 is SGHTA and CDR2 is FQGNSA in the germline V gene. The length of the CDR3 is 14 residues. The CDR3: CASSPHAGGYGYTF. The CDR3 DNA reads TGTGCCAGCAGCCCACACGCCGGCGGCTATGGCTACACCTTC.

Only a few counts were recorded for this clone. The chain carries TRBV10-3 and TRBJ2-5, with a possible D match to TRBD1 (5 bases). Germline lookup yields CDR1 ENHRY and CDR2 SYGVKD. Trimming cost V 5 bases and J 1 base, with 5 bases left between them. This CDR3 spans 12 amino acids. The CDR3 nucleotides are TGTGCCATCAGTACAGGCCAAGAGACCCAGTACTTC. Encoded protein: CAISTGQETQYF.

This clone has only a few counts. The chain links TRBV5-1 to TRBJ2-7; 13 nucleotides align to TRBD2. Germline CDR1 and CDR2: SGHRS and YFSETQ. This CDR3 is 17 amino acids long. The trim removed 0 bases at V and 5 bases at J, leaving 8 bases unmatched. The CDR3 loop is CASSLGQGTSGNNEQYF. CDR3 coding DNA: TGCGCCAGCAGCTTGGGGCAGGGGACTAGCGGGAATAACGAGCAGTACTTC.

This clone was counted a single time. The DNA for the CDR3 is TGTGCCAGCAAACAACAGGGATCTTACGAGCAGTACTTC. Translated: CASKQQGSYEQYF. The V gene is TRBV6-5, the J gene TRBJ2-7; tentatively, D is TRBD1 (6 bases). The CDR3 has 13 amino acids. Germline lookup yields CDR1 MNHEY and CDR2 SVGAGI. The V and J ends lost 7 bases and 4 bases respectively, with 14 bases between them.

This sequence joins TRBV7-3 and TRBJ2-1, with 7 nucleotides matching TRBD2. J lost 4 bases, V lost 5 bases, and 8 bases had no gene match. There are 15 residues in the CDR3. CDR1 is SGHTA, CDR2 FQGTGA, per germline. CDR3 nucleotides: TGTGCCAGCAGCCGAACGGGAGGTCTGTACAATGAGCAGTTCTTC. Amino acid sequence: CASSRTGGLYNEQFF. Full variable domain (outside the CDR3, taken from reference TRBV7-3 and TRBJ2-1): GAGVSQTPSNKVTEKGKYVELRCDPISGHTALYWYRQSLGQGPEFLIYFQGTGAADDSGLPNDRFFAVRPEGSVSTLKIQRTERGDSAVYLCASSRTGGLYNEQFFGPGTRLTVL.

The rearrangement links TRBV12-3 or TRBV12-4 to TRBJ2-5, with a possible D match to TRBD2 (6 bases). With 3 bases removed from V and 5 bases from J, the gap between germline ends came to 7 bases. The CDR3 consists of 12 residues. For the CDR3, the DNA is TGTGCCAGCAGTTTCCGGGGGGAGACCCAGTACTTC. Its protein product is CASSFRGETQYF.

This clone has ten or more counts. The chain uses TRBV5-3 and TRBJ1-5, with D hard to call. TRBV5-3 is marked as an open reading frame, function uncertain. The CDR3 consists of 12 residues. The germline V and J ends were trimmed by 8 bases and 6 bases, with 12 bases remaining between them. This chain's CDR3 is CARRSRRQPQHF. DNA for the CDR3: TGTGCCAGGCGGTCCCGCCGTCAGCCCCAGCATTTT.